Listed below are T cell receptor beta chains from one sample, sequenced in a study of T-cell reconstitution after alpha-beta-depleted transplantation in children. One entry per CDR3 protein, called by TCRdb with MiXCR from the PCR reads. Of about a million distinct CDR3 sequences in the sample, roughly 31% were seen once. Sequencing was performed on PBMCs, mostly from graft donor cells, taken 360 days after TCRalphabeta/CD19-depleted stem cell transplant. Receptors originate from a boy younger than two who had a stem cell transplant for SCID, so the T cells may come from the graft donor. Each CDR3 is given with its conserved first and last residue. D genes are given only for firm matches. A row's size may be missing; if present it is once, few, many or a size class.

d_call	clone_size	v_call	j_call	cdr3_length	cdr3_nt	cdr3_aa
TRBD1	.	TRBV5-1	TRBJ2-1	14	TGCGCCAGCTCGCCAGGGGGCGTAGTCAATGAGCAGTTCTTC	CASSPGGVVNEQFF
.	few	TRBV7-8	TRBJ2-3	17	TGTGCCAGCAGCTTTTCGAAGGAGGGGGCTTCATCAGATACGCAGTATTTT	CASSFSKEGASSDTQYF
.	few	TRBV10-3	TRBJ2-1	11	TGTGCCACAGGGATTACTAGGGAGCAGTTCTTC	CATGITREQFF
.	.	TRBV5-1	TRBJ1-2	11	TGCGCCAGCGGTGGGGAACATGGCTACACCTTC	CASGGEHGYTF
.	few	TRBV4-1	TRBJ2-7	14	TGCGCCAGCAGCCAAGTAATGAGTACCTACGAGCAGTACTTC	CASSQVMSTYEQYF
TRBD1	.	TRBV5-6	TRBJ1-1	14	TGTGCCAGCACCCACGACAGGGCTTACACTGAAGCTTTCTTT	CASTHDRAYTEAFF
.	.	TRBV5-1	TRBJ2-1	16	TGCGCCAGCAGCTTGGTGGGCGGCCCACCTTTGAATGAGCAGTTCTTC	CASSLVGGPPLNEQFF
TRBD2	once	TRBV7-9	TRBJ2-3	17	TGTGCCAGCAGCTCCGTCGAAGTTAGCGGGGACACAGATACGCAGTATTTT	CASSSVEVSGDTDTQYF
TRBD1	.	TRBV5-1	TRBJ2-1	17	TGCGCCAGCAGCTTGGGGGACAGGATGTATCCCTACAATGAGCAGTTCTTC	CASSLGDRMYPYNEQFF
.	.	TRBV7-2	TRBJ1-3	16	TGTGCCAGCAGCTTAGGGGGGCCCGTCTCTGGAAACACCATATATTTT	CASSLGGPVSGNTIYF
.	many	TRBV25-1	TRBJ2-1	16	TGTGCCAGCAGTGAATCGAACGGGTGGAACTACAATGAGCAGTTCTTC	CASSESNGWNYNEQFF
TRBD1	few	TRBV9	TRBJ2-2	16	TGTGCCAGCAGCGTAGCTGGGACAGGGATCGCCGGGGAGCTGTTTTTT	CASSVAGTGIAGELFF
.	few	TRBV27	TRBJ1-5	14	TGTGCCAGCAGTTTTCTGGGGGTTAATCAGCCCCAGCATTTT	CASSFLGVNQPQHF